The present T cell receptor (beta chain) was sequenced within a study of CD8 T cells in ankylosing spondylitis. The study's findings and limits: Significant enrichment of disease-linked clones was reported in matched ankylosing spondylitis synovial fluid. Reports of some motif variants in reactive arthritis synovial fluid and blood predate this one.

This clonotype was counted ten times or more. Its antigen is undetermined. V shed 4 bases and J shed 5 bases, with 15 bases lying between them. The V gene's germline CDR1 is SGHRS and CDR2 YFSETQ. The CDR3 has 14 residues. The TCR beta libraries were generated through quantitative 5'-RACE incorporating molecular barcodes. One entry per CDR3 protein results from TCRdb running MiXCR on the 5' RACE reads. This sample has tens of thousands of distinct CDR3 sequences; 6.5% to 9% occur once, and the top ten carry about 8.1%. V usage is TRBV5-1 and J usage is TRBJ2-5, with TRBD1 as a possible D gene (6 bases). Sequenced material: blood, either unsorted or a sorted T cell fraction (not recorded which). The TCR originated in a female donor with ankylosing spondylitis or in good health (not recorded which). The CDR3 DNA reads TGCGCCAGCAGCCCGGGACAACTGGGTGAGACCCAGTACTTC. Protein sequence: CASSPGQLGETQYF. Using reference TRBV5-1 and TRBJ2-5 for the parts outside the CDR3, the full variable domain is KAGVTQTPRYLIKTRGQQVTLSCSPISGHRSVSWYQQTPGQGLQFLFEYFSETQRNKGNFPGRFSGRQFSNSRSEMNVSTLELGDSALYLCASSPGQLGETQYFGPGTRLLVL.